The 31 T cell receptor beta chains listed next were all sequenced from one sample in a study of T-cell memory formation after mild COVID-19. TCRdb ran MiXCR on the 5' RACE reads and lists one entry per CDR3 protein. This sample has about half a million distinct CDR3 sequences, with roughly 18% found just once. The sequenced material came from PBMCs or a T cell subset sorted from them (not recorded which). Every receptor here comes from an adult woman who had mild COVID-19 (a few samples of this study predate the infection). Cell type and time point are not known.

Turning to this clonotype: Since no conserved phenylalanine or tryptophan closes the CDR3, a read error is the likely cause. This chain links TRBV6-6 with TRBJ2-5, with D perhaps matching TRBD1 or TRBD2 (5 bases each). With 4 bases removed from V and 1 base from J, the gap between germline ends came to 13 bases. This CDR3 spans 15 amino acids. Germline V gene sequence: CDR1 MNHNY, CDR2 SVGAGI (reference sequence). CDR3 DNA: TGTGCCAGCAGTTCCACGAGGGGCATCCAAGAGACCCAGTACCTC. Its translation: CASSSTRGIQETQYL.

The rearrangement joins TRBV3-1 to TRBJ2-5, with TRBD2 matching 12 bases. Trimming took 1 base from V and 5 from J; bases not matched to a gene: 5. CDR3 size: 16 residues. Per germline, CDR1 LGHDT and CDR2 YNNKEL (reference sequence). The CDR3 nucleotides read TGTGCCAGCAGCCAAGCCGGACTAGCGGGATTGGAGACCCAGTACTTC. Its protein is CASSQAGLAGLETQYF.

This clonotype was counted only a few times. V usage is TRBV2 and J usage is TRBJ1-2; 8 bases are shared with TRBD1. Germline V gives CDR1 SNHLY, CDR2 FYNNEI. V dropped 6 bases and J dropped 7; count of bases not matched to a gene: 7. The CDR3 extends over 13 amino acids. The CDR3 DNA sequence: TGTGCCAGCAGGAGGCAGGGGGCGGGTGGCTACACCTTC. Encoded protein: CASRRQGAGGYTF.

A few counts support this clonotype. The V call is TRBV6-5, the J call TRBJ1-1, with 7 bases identical to TRBD1. Germline assignment: CDR1 MNHEY and CDR2 SVGAGI. There are 14 residues in the CDR3. The junction had 8 bases not matched to a gene; V was cut back by 2 bases and J by 8 bases. The CDR3 is CASSYTYRGSEAFF. The CDR3 DNA reads as TGTGCCAGCAGTTACACCTACAGGGGATCGGAAGCTTTCTTT.

This chain uses TRBV27 with TRBJ1-4; 8 positions agree with TRBD1. The J segment lost 0 bases and the V segment lost 6 bases, leaving 3 bases of the junction unmatched. Germline V CDR1 and CDR2: MNHEY, SMNVEV (reference sequence). The CDR3 runs to 15 residues. CDR3 DNA sequence: TGTGCCAGCAGGCAGGGGGCGTCAACTAATGAAAAACTGTTTTTT. As protein: CASRQGASTNEKLFF.

The gene calls are TRBV20-1 and TRBJ2-3, with D unclear. This CDR3 is 14 amino acids long. The germline V gene encodes CDR1 DFQATT and CDR2 SNEGSKA (reference sequence). The germline V and J ends were trimmed by 0 bases and 2 bases, with 9 bases remaining between them. CDR3 sequence reads: CSARDDGTTDTQYF. The CDR3 DNA follows: TGCAGTGCTAGAGATGACGGTACCACAGATACGCAGTATTTT.

The V call is TRBV18, the J call TRBJ1-5; 10 bases line up with TRBD1. Trimming at V came to 2 bases and at J to 1 base, leaving 2 bases not matched to a gene. This CDR3 is built from 16 residues. CDR1 is KGHSH, CDR2 LQKENI, per germline. The CDR3 sequence is CASSPWDRGSNQPQHF. The CDR3 DNA is TGTGCCAGCTCACCATGGGACAGGGGAAGCAATCAGCCCCAGCATTTT.

This clonotype was picked up a small number of times. This sequence joins TRBV6-2 or TRBV6-3 and TRBJ2-3; D may be TRBD2 (6 bases). Trimming removed 6 bases from V and 10 bases from J, with 14 bases in between. The V gene's germline CDR1 is MNHEY and CDR2 SVGEGT. This CDR3 contains 12 residues. CDR3 protein: CASRRDSGSQYF. The DNA for the CDR3 is TGTGCCAGCAGACGGGACTCAGGGTCGCAGTATTTT.

This clonotype turned up a few times. This chain uses TRBV29-1 with TRBJ1-1; D is undetermined. V gave up 4 bases and J gave up 1 base, with 13 bases separating them. The CDR3 contains 14 residues. The germline V gene has CDR1 SQVTM and CDR2 ANQGSEA. DNA for the CDR3: TGCAGCGTTGCCCCGGGGATCCCGAACACTGAAGCTTTCTTT. This sequence encodes CSVAPGIPNTEAFF.

This clonotype has only a few counts. V and J are TRBV6-5 and TRBJ1-2, with D possibly being TRBD1 (6 bases). The CDR3 contains 12 residues. V lost 6 bases to trimming and J lost 9 bases, with 14 bases between them. CDR1 is MNHEY, CDR2 SVGAGI, per germline. The CDR3 is CASRRGDGRYTF. In DNA form, the CDR3 reads TGTGCCAGCAGGAGGGGGGATGGGCGCTACACCTTC.

This chain links TRBV5-1 with TRBJ1-3; possibly TRBD1 for D (5 bases). Trimming left V 0 bases short and J 4 bases short, with 14 bases between. Per germline, CDR1 SGHRS and CDR2 YFSETQ. This CDR3 contains 16 residues. The CDR3 nucleotides read TGCGCCAGCAGCTTGGCCGGGGCTCGGGTCGGAAACACCATATATTTT. Its translation is CASSLAGARVGNTIYF.

This clonotype was picked up a small number of times. This chain joins TRBV25-1 and TRBJ2-3; 7 bases align to TRBD2. Germline V gene data show CDR1 as MGHDK and CDR2 as SYGVNS. The CDR3 covers 15 residues. Trimming cost V 4 bases and J 7 bases; bases outside gene matches: 11. The CDR3, as DNA: TGTGCCAGCAGTGTCCTTAGCGGGCTTCGACATACGCAGTATTTT. Its translation is CASSVLSGLRHTQYF.

The chain employs TRBV19 and TRBJ2-3; the match to TRBD2 covers 7 bases. CDR3 length: 15 residues. In germline, CDR1 is LNHDA, CDR2 SQIVND (reference sequence). V was pared by 10 bases and J by 2 bases, with 12 bases of the junction left unmatched. The CDR3 loop is CATLPGTTSTDTQYF. CDR3 in DNA: TGTGCCACTTTACCCGGGACTACTTCCACAGATACGCAGTATTTT.

This clonotype showed up just a few times. The genes are TRBV27 and TRBJ2-1; 7 nucleotides line up with TRBD2. J gave up 10 bases and V 2 bases, and 5 bases lay outside the gene matches. Germline V lookup: CDR1 MNHEY, CDR2 SMNVEV (reference sequence). This CDR3 comprises 13 residues. The CDR3, as DNA: TGTGCCAGCAGTTTAGCCTGGGGGGGGGAGCAGTTCTTC. It translates to CASSLAWGGEQFF.

A few counts support this clonotype. CDR3 sequence reads: CASRARGSGEDTQYF. The CDR3 DNA reads TGTGCCAGCAGAGCTCGTGGGAGTGGGGAAGATACGCAGTATTTT. This rearrangement joins TRBV11-1 to TRBJ2-3; D possibly corresponds to TRBD2 (5 bases). The CDR3 is 15 residues long. CDR1 and CDR2 (germline): SGHAT, FQDESV (reference sequence). The V and J ends lost 6 bases and 5 bases respectively, with 18 bases between them.

The chain is built from TRBV5-1 and TRBJ2-7; D not resolved. CDR1 and CDR2 (germline): SGHRS, YFSETQ. Deletions cut 5 bases from V and 0 bases from J, with 15 bases between. CDR3 size: 15 residues. Here the CDR3 DNA reads TGCGCCAGCAGACCCACGGCAGGTGGCTCCTACGAGCAGTACTTC. Translated: CASRPTAGGSYEQYF.

This chain uses TRBV5-1 with TRBJ1-2; 7 nucleotides align to TRBD1. This CDR3 spans 13 amino acids. V was clipped by 4 bases and J by 8 bases; unmatched bases: 8. Germline V gene lookup returns CDR1 SGHRS and CDR2 YFSETQ. In DNA, the CDR3 is TGCGCCAGCAGCGCCGGGACAGTAGACGGCTACACCTTC. This encodes CASSAGTVDGYTF.

In its sample, this clonotype was seen a few times. The chain links TRBV29-1 to TRBJ1-1, with 9 bases that match TRBD1. The V gene end was trimmed by 6 bases and the J gene end by 10 bases; junction bases not matched to a gene: 12. Germline CDR1 SQVTM, CDR2 ANQGSEA. The CDR3 extends over 13 amino acids. The CDR3, as DNA: TGCAGCGTGGGACAGGGAGCTACCGGAGTAGCTTTCTTT. Its protein product is CSVGQGATGVAFF.

The DNA of the CDR3 is TGTGCCAGCAGTAAGCTAGGGGGAGACACAGATACGCAGTATTTT. As protein: CASSKLGGDTDTQYF. The chain uses TRBV6-6 and TRBJ2-3; TRBD1 is a possible D gene (6 bases). V was pared by 5 bases and J by 2 bases, with 14 bases between. Per the germline V gene, CDR1 is MNHNY and CDR2 is SVGAGI (reference sequence). CDR3 length equals 15 residues.

This clonotype was seen repeatedly, ten times or more. The chain employs TRBV12-3 or TRBV12-4 and TRBJ1-5; a possible D gene is TRBD1 (5 bases). The CDR3 totals 13 residues. Trimming took off 2 bases at V and 5 bases at J, with 7 bases between the two ends. The CDR3 DNA reads TGTGCCAGCAGTTTAAGGGACTATCAGCCCCAGCATTTT. Translation: CASSLRDYQPQHF.

This clonotype was recorded a few times. The chain has TRBV18 and TRBJ2-7; perhaps TRBD2 as D (5 bases). The CDR3 is made up of 15 amino acids. Germline V gene lookup returns CDR1 KGHSH and CDR2 LQKENI. V lost 3 bases to trimming and J lost 4 bases, with 16 bases between them. The CDR3 coding sequence is TGTGCCAGCTCACCGGTGGCCGGGAATCCGTACGAGCAGTACTTC. Amino acid sequence: CASSPVAGNPYEQYF.

CDR3 region: CASSQESGAYNEQFF. The CDR3 coding sequence is TGCGCCAGCAGCCAGGAGAGCGGCGCTTACAATGAGCAGTTCTTC. J is TRBJ2-1 and V is TRBV4-1, with D perhaps matching TRBD2 (5 bases). The CDR3 consists of 15 residues. Germline CDR1 MGHRA, CDR2 YSYEKL. V shed 3 bases and J shed 4 bases, with 13 bases lying between them.

There are a few counts of this clonotype. CDR3 sequence (DNA): TGCGCCAGCAGCTTGGCAGAGGGTCGGACTGAAGCTTTCTTT. Protein product: CASSLAEGRTEAFF. V usage is TRBV5-1 and J usage is TRBJ1-1; D remains ambiguous. Germline V lookup: CDR1 SGHRS, CDR2 YFSETQ. The CDR3 totals 14 residues. V dropped 0 bases and J dropped 5 bases, with 11 bases sitting between them. The full variable domain, rest sourced from reference TRBV5-1 and TRBJ1-1, is KAGVTQTPRYLIKTRGQQVTLSCSPISGHRSVSWYQQTPGQGLQFLFEYFSETQRNKGNFPGRFSGRQFSNSRSEMNVSTLELGDSALYLCASSLAEGRTEAFFGQGTRLTVV.

The chain employs TRBV9 and TRBJ2-7, with D perhaps matching TRBD1 (6 bases). Germline-derived CDR1 and CDR2 are SGDLS and YYNGEE. V was shortened by 2 bases and J by 3 bases, with 15 bases between the two germline ends. This CDR3 has 15 amino acids. The CDR3 reads CASSVGTTRGYEQYF. As DNA, the CDR3 is TGTGCCAGCAGCGTCGGGACAACGAGGGGCTACGAGCAGTACTTC.

This clonotype was detected a few times. This chain connects TRBV7-2 to TRBJ1-2; D is possibly TRBD1 (5 bases). The CDR3 has 15 residues. From germline, CDR1 is SGHTA and CDR2 FQGNSA. Trimming removed 3 bases at V and 5 bases at J, with 16 bases between. CDR3 sequence (DNA): TGTGCCAGCAGCTTGACAGTGCCCCTTCCGTATGGCTACACCTTC. Residues: CASSLTVPLPYGYTF.

The J gene is TRBJ2-2, the V gene TRBV19, with D possibly TRBD2 on 6 matching bases. This CDR3 spans 13 amino acids. V gave up 5 bases and J gave up 5 bases, with 9 bases separating them. Germline CDR1 is LNHDA and CDR2 is SQIVND (reference sequence). In nucleotides, the CDR3 is TGTGCCAGTAGTGACGGGGGAACCGGGGAGCTGTTTTTT. Protein sequence: CASSDGGTGELFF.

V gene TRBV5-1 combines with J gene TRBJ1-5, with a tentative D call TRBD1 (6 bases). The length of the CDR3 is 14 residues. Germline V gene data show CDR1 as SGHRS and CDR2 as YFSETQ. Trimming took off 0 bases at V and 6 bases at J, with 10 bases between the two ends. The CDR3 protein is CASSLDLGGQPQHF. CDR3 coding DNA: TGCGCCAGCAGCTTGGACCTAGGGGGTCAGCCCCAGCATTTT.

The chain couples TRBV5-6 to TRBJ2-7; no definite D call. CDR1 and CDR2 from the germline V gene are SGHDT and YYEEEE. This CDR3 comprises 15 residues. Trimming stripped 4 bases from V and 0 bases from J, with 14 bases between. The CDR3 sequence: CASSDNKRGSYEQYF. As DNA, the CDR3 is TGTGCCAGCAGCGATAATAAGAGAGGCTCCTACGAGCAGTACTTC.

This chain joins TRBV6-1 and TRBJ1-5; D gene unclear. Trimming left V 7 bases short and J 2 bases short, with 18 bases between. CDR1 and CDR2 (germline): MNHNS, SASEGT. The CDR3 sequence is 16 residues long. The CDR3 DNA is TGTGCCAGCAAAGACCTTGGACGCCTTGGCAATCAGCCCCAGCATTTT. Translating it yields CASKDLGRLGNQPQHF.

In its sample, this clonotype was seen a few times. The rearrangement links TRBV18 to TRBJ2-1; D is perhaps TRBD1 (6 bases). In germline, CDR1 is KGHSH, CDR2 LQKENI. Trimming took off 3 bases at V and 7 bases at J, with 13 bases between the two ends. CDR3 size: 14 residues. The CDR3 sequence is CASSPSGTPNEQFF. The CDR3 coding sequence is TGTGCCAGCTCACCTTCCGGGACACCTAATGAGCAGTTCTTC.

This clonotype was seen only a few times. The gene calls are TRBV6-5 and TRBJ2-2; D call uncertain. From germline, CDR1 is MNHEY and CDR2 SVGAGI. The CDR3 extends over 10 amino acids. The CDR3 coding sequence is TGTCAGAGGAGCACCGGGGAGCTGTTTTTT. Amino acids: CQRSTGELFF.